This T cell receptor (beta chain) was sequenced during a study of blood T cell repertoires in COVID-19. Measured with immunoSEQ multiplex PCR; TCRdb has only the in-frame clones, and not every one. This table holds fewer than 450,000 clones, around 90% found once. The germline V gene has CDR1 MNHEY and CDR2 SMNVEV (reference sequence). V lost 8 bases to trimming and J lost 0 bases, with 17 bases between them. This CDR3 spans 15 amino acids. Each participant's cohort was designated according to participant-reported clinical history. Either two negative PCRs, clearance, or symptom resolution qualified Cohort 3 donors as recovered.

The chain is built from TRBV27 and TRBJ2-7, with D tentatively TRBD2 (6 bases). Sequenced: PBMCs or T cells enriched from blood (not recorded which). This TCR came from a man aged 18 to 30 who had recovered from COVID-19. CDR3 residues: CASGGTGSSSYEQYF. The CDR3 DNA follows: TGTGCCAGCGGAGGAACCGGGAGCTCCTCCTACGAGCAGTACTTC.